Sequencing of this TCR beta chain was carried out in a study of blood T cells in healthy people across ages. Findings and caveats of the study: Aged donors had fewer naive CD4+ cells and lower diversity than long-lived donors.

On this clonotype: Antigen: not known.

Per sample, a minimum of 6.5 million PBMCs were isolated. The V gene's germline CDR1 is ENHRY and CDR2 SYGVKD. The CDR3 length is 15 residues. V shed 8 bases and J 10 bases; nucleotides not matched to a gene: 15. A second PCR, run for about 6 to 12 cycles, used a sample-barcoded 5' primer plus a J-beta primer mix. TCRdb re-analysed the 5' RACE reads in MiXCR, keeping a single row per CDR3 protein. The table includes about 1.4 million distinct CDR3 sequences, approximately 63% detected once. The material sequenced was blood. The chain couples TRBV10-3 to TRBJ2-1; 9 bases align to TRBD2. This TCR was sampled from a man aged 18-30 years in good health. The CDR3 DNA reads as TGTGCCATCCTGACTAGCGGTAATCGTCCCAGGGAGCAGTTCTTC. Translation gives CAILTSGNRPREQFF.